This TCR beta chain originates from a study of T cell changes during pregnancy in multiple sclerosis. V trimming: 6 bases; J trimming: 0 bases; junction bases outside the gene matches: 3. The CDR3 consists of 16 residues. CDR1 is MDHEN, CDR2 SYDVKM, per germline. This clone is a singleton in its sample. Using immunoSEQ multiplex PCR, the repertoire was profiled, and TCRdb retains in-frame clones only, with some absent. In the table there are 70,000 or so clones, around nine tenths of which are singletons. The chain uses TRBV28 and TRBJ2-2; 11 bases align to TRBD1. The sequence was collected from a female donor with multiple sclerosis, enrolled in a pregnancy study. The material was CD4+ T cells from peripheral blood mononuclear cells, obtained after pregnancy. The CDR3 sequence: CASRRTGGANTGELFF. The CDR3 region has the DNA TGTGCCAGCAGACGGACAGGGGGCGCGAACACCGGGGAGCTGTTTTTT.